This TCR beta chain was sequenced during a study of identical twins. Study-level results: Rather than following the same donors, the conclusions depended on cross-sectional statistical analysis. Abundant cord blood beta clonotypes carried fewer insertions; memory repertoires showed none.

Comment on this clonotype: Its antigen is as yet unknown.

TCRdb independently ran MiXCR on the 5' RACE reads; one entry per CDR3 protein. The sample has about 530,000 distinct CDR3 sequences; approximately 20% are singletons. The CDR3 sequence is 16 residues long. CDR1 and CDR2 from the germline V gene are DFQATT and SNEGSKA (reference sequence). The V and J ends lost 6 bases and 0 bases respectively, with 19 bases between them. These same data were also listed under a study on yellow fever vaccine responses in identical twins.

This chain joins TRBV20-1 and TRBJ2-3; D is perhaps TRBD2 (6 bases). The clonotype comes from a woman in her late teens or twenties in good health. The sequenced sample was CD4+ T cells sorted from blood. Here the CDR3 DNA reads TGCAGTGCCGCCCCCAGACTAGATCGGAGCACAGATACGCAGTATTTT. This codes for CSAAPRLDRSTDTQYF.